Each of the 15 T cell receptor beta chains below was sequenced from the same sample in a study of OX40 agonist ivuxolimab in advanced cancers. Repertoires were generated with immunoSEQ multiplex PCR, while TCRdb's copy carries only in-frame clones and drops some. The sample holds about 150,000 clones, approximately 94% seen once. The sample here was CD4+ or CD8+ T cells sorted from blood, taken in a trial of the OX40 agonist ivuxolimab. The receptors derive from an adult with an advanced solid tumor such as melanoma, head and neck, liver or kidney cancer.

The rearrangement links TRBV7-3 to TRBJ2-1; 9 bases align to TRBD2. J gave up 4 bases and V 1 base, and 8 bases lay outside the gene matches. From germline, CDR1 is SGHTA and CDR2 FQGTGA. CDR3 size: 17 residues. In DNA form, the CDR3 reads TGTGCCAGCAGCTTAAGACCTAGCGGGACGGGGTACAATGAGCAGTTCTTC. This translates into CASSLRPSGTGYNEQFF.

The chain joins TRBV6-5 to TRBJ1-2, with 7 bases identical to TRBD1. The CDR3 extends over 12 amino acids. V was pared by 6 bases and J by 2 bases, with 0 bases of the junction left unmatched. In germline, CDR1 is MNHEY, CDR2 SVGAGI. The CDR3 loop reads CASRTGNYGYTF. The CDR3 nucleotides are TGTGCCAGCAGGACAGGGAACTATGGCTACACCTTC.

The CDR3 DNA reads TGCGCCAGCAGTGACGTGGGGCGCGGGGAGCTGTTTTTT. Protein product: CASSDVGRGELFF. The V call is TRBV10-2, the J call TRBJ2-2; tentative D call: TRBD1 (5 bases). Trimming took off 3 bases at V and 7 bases at J, with 9 bases between the two ends. The CDR3 covers 13 residues. The germline V gene has CDR1 WSHSY and CDR2 SAAADI.

The chain links TRBV21-1 to TRBJ2-7; TRBD2, the table's D call, was not compared with the DNA. TRBV21-1 is labeled a pseudogene. CDR3 length equals 14 residues. CDR3 loop: CASSKLASAYEQYF. Here the CDR3 DNA reads TGTGCCAGCAGCAAATTGGCTAGCGCCTACGAGCAGTACTTC.

This chain uses TRBV7-3 with TRBJ2-6; TRBD1 agrees at 7 bases. The CDR3 runs 18 residues. The germline gives CDR1 SGHTA, CDR2 FQGTGA. Trimming cost V 4 bases and J 0 bases; bases outside gene matches: 9. CDR3 bases: TGTGCCAGCAGCTCTAGCCGGACAGGCCTCTCTGGGGCCAACGTCCTGACTTTC. Its translation is CASSSSRTGLSGANVLTF.

This rearrangement joins TRBV7-2 to TRBJ2-1; TRBD2 matches 9 bases. Germline V gene data show CDR1 as SGHTA and CDR2 as FQGNSA. V gave up 1 base and J gave up 8 bases; unmatched junction bases: 9. The CDR3 runs 16 residues. The CDR3 loop is CASSLGGRGGVDEQFF. CDR3 nucleotide sequence: TGTGCCAGCAGCTTAGGCGGGCGGGGGGGCGTCGATGAGCAGTTCTTC.

This clone was recorded once. The gene calls are TRBV6-1 and TRBJ1-5, with D possibly being TRBD1 (5 bases). V was trimmed by 6 bases and J by 0 bases, leaving 9 bases between them. CDR1 and CDR2 from the germline V gene are MNHNS and SASEGT. This CDR3 contains 14 residues. The CDR3 coding sequence is TGTGCCAGCAGGAGGGGAAGTAGCAATCAGCCCCAGCATTTT. Amino acid sequence: CASRRGSSNQPQHF.

This chain joins TRBV9 and TRBJ2-5, with D maybe TRBD1 (6 bases). Per the germline V gene, CDR1 is SGDLS and CDR2 is YYNGEE. The CDR3 is 17 residues long. V lost 0 bases and J 5 bases, leaving 20 bases between the germline ends. The CDR3 DNA reads as TGTGCCAGCAGCGTAGCTACGCCGGGACAAAAGGGGGAGACCCAGTACTTC. Its translation: CASSVATPGQKGETQYF.

The genes are TRBV6-4 and TRBJ1-2, with unresolved D. V was shortened by 6 bases and J by 8 bases, with 13 bases between the two germline ends. This CDR3 is built from 12 residues. In germline, CDR1 is MRHNA, CDR2 SNTAGT. The CDR3: CASRSPTGGYTF. The CDR3 DNA follows: TGTGCCAGCAGGTCACCGACCGGGGGCTACACCTTC.

This sequence joins TRBV6-6 and TRBJ2-7; 9 bases map to TRBD2. Germline assignment: CDR1 MNHNY and CDR2 SVGAGI (reference sequence). The CDR3 consists of 14 residues. Trimming removed 3 bases from V and 12 bases from J; junction bases left unmatched: 12. The CDR3 is CASSYSGTSQRGYF. CDR3 in DNA: TGTGCCAGCAGTTATTCCGGGACTAGCCAGAGGGGGTACTTC.

This chain links TRBV7-9 with TRBJ2-7; TRBD1 matches 7 bases. Looked up from germline, CDR1 is SEHNR and CDR2 is FQNEAQ (reference sequence). J gave up 4 bases and V 5 bases, and 11 bases lay outside the gene matches. The CDR3 is made up of 15 amino acids. CDR3 DNA: TGTGCCAGCAGCCCCAAGTGGGACAGATTATACGAGCAGTACTTC. Translating it yields CASSPKWDRLYEQYF.

The rearrangement joins TRBV5-4 to TRBJ2-5; TRBD2 might be the D (6 bases). CDR3 length: 14 amino acids. Germline CDR1 and CDR2: SGHNT and YYREEE (reference sequence). V was shortened by 1 base and J by 1 base, with 8 bases between the two germline ends. CDR3 DNA: TGTGCCAGCAGCTTGTCAGCGGGCCAAGAGACCCAGTACTTC. This gives the protein CASSLSAGQETQYF.

V gene TRBV18 combines with J gene TRBJ1-4; D not resolved. Germline V gene lookup returns CDR1 KGHSH and CDR2 LQKENI. Trimming stripped 3 bases from V and 3 bases from J, with 11 bases between. This CDR3 has 15 amino acids. The CDR3: CASSPLLEPNEKLFF. The CDR3 nucleotides are TGTGCCAGCTCACCCCTTTTGGAACCTAATGAAAAACTGTTTTTT.

In DNA form, the CDR3 reads TGCGCCAGCAGCTCGGGGGGACAGACGTTAAACTATGGCTACACCTTC. It is translated as CASSSGGQTLNYGYTF. The chain combines TRBV5-1 with TRBJ1-2; 7 positions match TRBD1. The CDR3 contains 16 residues. Germline CDR1 SGHRS, CDR2 YFSETQ. Trimming removed 3 bases from V and 2 bases from J; junction bases left unmatched: 10. Full variable domain (rest looked up from reference TRBV5-1 and TRBJ1-2): KAGVTQTPRYLIKTRGQQVTLSCSPISGHRSVSWYQQTPGQGLQFLFEYFSETQRNKGNFPGRFSGRQFSNSRSEMNVSTLELGDSALYLCASSSGGQTLNYGYTFGSGTRLTVV.

This chain uses TRBV7-9 with TRBJ2-1; weak D call: TRBD2 (6 bases). From germline, CDR1 is SEHNR and CDR2 FQNEAQ (reference sequence). V lost 7 bases, J lost 9 bases, and 10 bases lay in between. The CDR3 totals 11 residues. CDR3 in DNA: TGTGCCAGCACCCCGGAGGGTGAGCAGTTCTTC. Protein: CASTPEGEQFF.